Reported below is one T cell receptor beta chain. The antigen is undetermined. Vbeta (60) and Jbeta (13) primers were used in the PCR. Original data processing: Unique TCR beta chains totaled some 80 million in a later count, with roughly 11 million of them shared. Here immunoSEQ multiplex PCR was the method, and the copy in TCRdb shows in-frame clones only, minus some. V and J calls and clone size are given by that table; D and trimming were obtained from the DNA. The sample has roughly 100,000 clones, about three quarters seen once. This sample was included in a study of cytomegalovirus exposure and HLA in healthy donors. After removal of 0 bases from V and 5 bases from J, the junction contained 10 bases not matched to a gene. The germline V gene encodes CDR1 SGHDT and CDR2 YYEEEE. There are 16 residues in the CDR3. Study-level results: Certain indistinguishable V segments, among them TRBV6-2 and TRBV6-3, were excluded. Earlier analysis found most TCR beta V segments productive about 87% or about 30% of the time. Most TCR sequences showed up rarely, but some public TCRs showed up in many donors.

The clonotype comes from a woman in her thirties or forties in good health and CMV-seropositive. The specimen sequenced was PBMCs. The chain couples TRBV5-6 to TRBJ2-5; 7 positions match TRBD2. CDR3 nucleotide sequence: TGTGCCAGCAGCTTGGTACCGTTGGGAGGGGTGGAGACCCAGTACTTC. It is translated as CASSLVPLGGVETQYF.